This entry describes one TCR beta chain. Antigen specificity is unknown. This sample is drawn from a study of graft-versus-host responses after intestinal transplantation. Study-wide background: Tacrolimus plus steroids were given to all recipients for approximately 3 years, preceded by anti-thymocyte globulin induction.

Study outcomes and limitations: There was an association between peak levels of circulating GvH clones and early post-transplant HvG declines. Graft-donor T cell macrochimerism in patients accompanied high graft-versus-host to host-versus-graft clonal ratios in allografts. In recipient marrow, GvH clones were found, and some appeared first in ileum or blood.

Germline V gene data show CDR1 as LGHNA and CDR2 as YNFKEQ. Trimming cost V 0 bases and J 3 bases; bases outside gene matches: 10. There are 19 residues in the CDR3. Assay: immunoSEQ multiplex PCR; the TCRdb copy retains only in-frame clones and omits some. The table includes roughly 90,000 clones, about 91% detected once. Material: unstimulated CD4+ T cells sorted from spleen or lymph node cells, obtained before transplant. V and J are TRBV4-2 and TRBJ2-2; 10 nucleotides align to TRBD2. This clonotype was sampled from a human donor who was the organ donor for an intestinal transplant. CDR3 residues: CASSQDVLAGGGDTGELFF. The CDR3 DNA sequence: TGTGCCAGCAGCCAAGATGTGTTAGCGGGGGGTGGGGACACCGGGGAGCTGTTTTTT.